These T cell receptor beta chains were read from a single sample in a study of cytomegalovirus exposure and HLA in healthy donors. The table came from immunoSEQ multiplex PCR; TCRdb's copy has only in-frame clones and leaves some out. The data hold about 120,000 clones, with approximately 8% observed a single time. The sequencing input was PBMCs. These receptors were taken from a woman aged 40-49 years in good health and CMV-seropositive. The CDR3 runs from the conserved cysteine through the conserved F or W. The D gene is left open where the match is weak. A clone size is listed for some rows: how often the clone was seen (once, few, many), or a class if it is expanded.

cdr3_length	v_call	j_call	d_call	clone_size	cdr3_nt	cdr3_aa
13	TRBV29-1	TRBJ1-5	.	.	TGCAGCGTTGCTGAAGGTAGGGGACAGCCCCAGCATTTT	CSVAEGRGQPQHF
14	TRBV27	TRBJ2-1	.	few	TGTGCCAGTGTCCACAGGGGGGGGTACAATGAGCAGTTCTTC	CASVHRGGYNEQFF
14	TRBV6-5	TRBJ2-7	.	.	TGTGCCAGCAGTTACTCCCAGGGATTCTACGAGCAGTACTTC	CASSYSQGFYEQYF
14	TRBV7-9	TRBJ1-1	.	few	TGTGCCAGCAGCGCCGGGACATCGAACACTGAAGCTTTCTTT	CASSAGTSNTEAFF
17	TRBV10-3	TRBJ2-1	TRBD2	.	TGTGCCATCAGTGAAACTACACTAGCGGGGGGTGCCAATGAGCAGTTCTTC	CAISETTLAGGANEQFF
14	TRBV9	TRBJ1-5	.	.	TGTGCCAGCAGCGTGGAGGATGGCAATCAGCCCCAGCATTTT	CASSVEDGNQPQHF
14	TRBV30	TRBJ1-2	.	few	TGTGCCTGGTCGGAAACAGGGACCCTCTATGGCTACACCTTC	CAWSETGTLYGYTF
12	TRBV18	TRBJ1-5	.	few	TGTGCCAGCTCACCACTGGCGGGACCCCAGCATTTT	CASSPLAGPQHF
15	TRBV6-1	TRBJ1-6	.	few	TGTGCCAGCACCTGGAGTGGGTTACGGAATTCACCCCTCCACTTT	CASTWSGLRNSPLHF
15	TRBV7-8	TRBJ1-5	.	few	TGTGCCAGCAGCCAGGGACTGAATAGCAATCAGCCCCAGCATTTT	CASSQGLNSNQPQHF
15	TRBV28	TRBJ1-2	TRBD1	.	TGTGCCAGCAGTCCAGGGGGCGCGGGTGGCTATGGCTACACCTTC	CASSPGGAGGYGYTF
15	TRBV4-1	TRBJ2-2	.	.	TGCGCCAGCACCGGTAGTCCAGGGTGGGCCGGGGAGCTGTTTTTT	CASTGSPGWAGELFF
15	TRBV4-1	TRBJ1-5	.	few	TGCGCCAGCAGCCAGGAACAGGGTAGCAATCAGCCCCAGCATTTT	CASSQEQGSNQPQHF
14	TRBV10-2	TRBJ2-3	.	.	TGCGCCAGCAGTGAGTCTAGCGGCACAGATACGCAGTATTTT	CASSESSGTDTQYF
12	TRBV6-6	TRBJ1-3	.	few	TGTGCCAGCAGTTACGAGAGGAACACCATATATTTT	CASSYERNTIYF